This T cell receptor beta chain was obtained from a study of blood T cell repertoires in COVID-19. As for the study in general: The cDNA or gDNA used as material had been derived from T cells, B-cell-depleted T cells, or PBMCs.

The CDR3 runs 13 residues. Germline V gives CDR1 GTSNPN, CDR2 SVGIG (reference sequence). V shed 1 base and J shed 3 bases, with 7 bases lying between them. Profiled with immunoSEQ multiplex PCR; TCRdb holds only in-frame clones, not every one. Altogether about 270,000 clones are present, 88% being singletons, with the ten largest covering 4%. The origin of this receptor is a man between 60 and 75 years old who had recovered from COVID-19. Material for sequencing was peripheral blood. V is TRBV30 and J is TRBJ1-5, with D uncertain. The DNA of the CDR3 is TGTGCCTGGAGTGGGGCCATCAATCAGCCCCAGCATTTT. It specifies CAWSGAINQPQHF.